The 13 T cell receptor beta chains given below trace back to one sample, sequenced in a study of CD8+ T cells in alopecia areata. cDNA serving as the sequencing template came from extracted, reverse transcribed RNA. Some clones are missing from TCRdb's copy, which holds only in-frame ones; the method was immunoSEQ multiplex PCR. The table has approximately 90,000 clones, over 70% seen once. Treatment defined: oral pan-JAK inhibitor, 5-10 mg twice daily. The source material was CD8+ T cells sorted from blood, sampled between weeks 44 and 45, from a patient treated with tofacitinib. The receptors shown here come from a human donor with alopecia areata.

The CDR3 protein is CASSLFSRGPGANVLTF. DNA for the CDR3: TGTGCCAGCAGCCTCTTCAGCCGGGGGCCTGGGGCCAACGTCCTGACTTTC. The chain joins TRBV13 to TRBJ2-6; D is possibly TRBD1 or TRBD2 (6 bases each). Trimming took off 5 bases at V and 2 bases at J, with 16 bases between the two ends. This CDR3 spans 17 amino acids. Germline V gene data show CDR1 as PRHDT and CDR2 as FYEKMQ (reference sequence).

This chain uses TRBV27 with TRBJ2-1; no clear D. This CDR3 spans 10 amino acids. V lost 7 bases and J 15 bases, leaving 13 bases between the germline ends. The germline V gene has CDR1 MNHEY and CDR2 SMNVEV (reference sequence). CDR3 in amino acids: CASKRFGLFF. In DNA form, the CDR3 reads TGTGCCAGCAAAAGATTTGGGCTGTTCTTC.

This chain connects TRBV27 to TRBJ1-6; TRBD1 might be the D (6 bases). Germline loops: CDR1 MNHEY, CDR2 SMNVEV (reference sequence). V lost 9 bases and J lost 4, with 19 bases in between. The CDR3 is 16 residues long. The CDR3 bases are TGTGCCAGTAATCCAGGGGTCGCACGATATAATTCACCCCTCCACTTT. Its translation is CASNPGVARYNSPLHF.

The V and J genes are TRBV15 and TRBJ2-6; tentatively, D is TRBD2 (6 bases). In germline, CDR1 is LNHNV, CDR2 YYDKDF (reference sequence). This CDR3 region has 16 residues. Between the trimmed V and J ends, which lost 5 bases and 0 bases, there was a span of 11 bases. CDR3 loop: CATSGGPPSGANVLTF. The CDR3 DNA sequence: TGTGCCACCAGCGGAGGGCCCCCCTCTGGGGCCAACGTCCTGACTTTC.

The V call is TRBV5-1, the J call TRBJ2-2; unclear D gene. The CDR3 is made up of 14 amino acids. CDR1 SGHRS and CDR2 YFSETQ come from the germline V gene. V was cut by 4 bases and J by 5 bases, with 12 bases left in between. CDR3 sequence reads: CASSPHVSTGELFF. The CDR3 DNA reads TGCGCCAGCAGCCCACACGTCTCGACCGGGGAGCTGTTTTTT.

V gene TRBV29-1 combines with J gene TRBJ2-1; tentative D call: TRBD2 (5 bases). Germline V lookup: CDR1 SQVTM, CDR2 ANQGSEA. The length of the CDR3 is 12 residues. V lost 1 base and J lost 6, with 7 bases in between. CDR3 bases: TGCAGCGTTGAAGTCGGACTCAATGAGCAGTTCTTC. This sequence encodes CSVEVGLNEQFF.

The chain combines TRBV30 with TRBJ2-7; D call uncertain. The CDR3 length is 11 residues. Trimming cost V 3 bases and J 1 base, with 4 bases left between them. Per the germline V gene, CDR1 is GTSNPN and CDR2 is SVGIG (reference sequence). DNA for the CDR3: TGTGCCTGGAGAGAGTCCTACGAGCAGTACTTC. Translating it yields CAWRESYEQYF.

This clone was picked up one time. The V call is TRBV5-4, the J call TRBJ2-1, with D uncertain. V lost 4 bases and J lost 4, with 6 bases in between. The CDR3 consists of 12 residues. Germline CDR1 is SGHNT and CDR2 is YYREEE (reference sequence). CDR3 residues: CASSANYNEQFF. As DNA, the CDR3 is TGTGCCAGCAGCGCCAATTACAATGAGCAGTTCTTC.

V is TRBV7-9 and J is TRBJ2-7; 7 positions agree with TRBD1. The germline V gene has CDR1 SEHNR and CDR2 FQNEAQ (reference sequence). The CDR3 length is 12 residues. V lost 3 bases to trimming and J lost 5 bases; unmatched junction nucleotides: 1. The CDR3 region is CASSFRGNEQYF. Here the CDR3 DNA reads TGTGCCAGCAGCTTCAGGGGGAACGAGCAGTACTTC.

The V and J genes are TRBV6-5 and TRBJ2-2; 7 nucleotides line up with TRBD2. Trimming took 3 bases from V and 3 from J; bases not matched to a gene: 7. The germline V gene encodes CDR1 MNHEY and CDR2 SVGAGI. This CDR3 comprises 16 residues. CDR3 protein: CASSYGAGDYTGELFF. The CDR3 DNA reads TGTGCCAGCAGTTATGGGGCGGGGGACTACACCGGGGAGCTGTTTTTT.

This chain joins TRBV4-3 and TRBJ1-4; TRBD1 aligns across 7 bases. Losses at the gene ends were 8 bases for V and 6 bases for J; bases not matched to a gene: 6. Per the germline V gene, CDR1 is LGHNA and CDR2 is YSLEER. This CDR3 is 13 amino acids long. The CDR3 region is CASGTGDHEKLFF. CDR3 DNA: TGCGCCAGCGGAACAGGGGATCATGAAAAACTGTTTTTT.

The chain combines TRBV11-3 with TRBJ2-3; TRBD1 or TRBD2 may be the D gene (5 bases each). From germline, CDR1 is SGHNT and CDR2 YENEEA. Between the trimmed V and J ends, which lost 4 bases and 0 bases, there was a span of 14 bases. The CDR3 extends over 16 amino acids. The CDR3 DNA reads TGTGCCAGCAGCTCAACTTTCGGGGCTAGCACAGATACGCAGTATTTT. Amino acids: CASSSTFGASTDTQYF. Looking up the rest from reference TRBV11-3 and TRBJ2-3 gives the full variable domain: EAGVVQSPRYKIIEKKQPVAFWCNPISGHNTLYWYLQNLGQGPELLIRYENEEAVDDSQLPKDRFSAERLKGVDSTLKIQPAELGDSAVYLCASSSTFGASTDTQYFGPGTRLTVL.

The chain is built from TRBV11-2 and TRBJ1-1; tentative D call: TRBD1 (5 bases). The CDR3 runs to 12 residues. V was clipped by 4 bases and J by 5 bases, with 8 bases between them. The germline gives CDR1 SGHAT, CDR2 FQNNGV. For the CDR3, the DNA is TGTGCCAGCAGCTGGGGGGATACTGAAGCTTTCTTT. As protein: CASSWGDTEAFF.